A selection of T cell receptor beta chains follows, all from one sample in a study of vaccination effects on CD4 cells after COVID-19. Their target antigens are unknown. Sequencing used immunoSEQ multiplex PCR; TCRdb keeps in-frame clones, though not all of them. Of around 30,000 clones detected, roughly 60% appear once; the ten largest clones hold 9% to 10%. Source: CD4+ T cells from PBMCs cultured without peptide, taken before COVID-19 vaccination. The receptors come from a human donor who received a COVID-19 vaccine. Each CDR3 is given with its conserved first and last residue. The D gene is left open where the match is weak. Part of the rows lack a size; the others show once, few, many or a class for expanded clones.

>TRBD1|few|TRBJ1-2|TRBV2
TGTGCCAGCAGCGGACAGGGGGCGGAAGGCTACACCTTC
CASSGQGAEGYTF
>NA|NA|TRBJ1-5|TRBV6-6
TGTGCCAGCAGTGCTTCCGGAATTCAGCCCCAGCATTTT
CASSASGIQPQHF
>TRBD1|NA|TRBJ2-1|TRBV5-4
TGTGCCAGCAGCCGAGGGCAGGGGGCCTCCTACAATGAGCAGTTCTTC
CASSRGQGASYNEQFF
>TRBD2|NA|TRBJ2-5|TRBV5-1
TGCGCCAGCAGCGGGACTAGCGGGGGACGTCAAGAGACCCAGTACTTC
CASSGTSGGRQETQYF
>NA|NA|TRBJ2-1|TRBV20-1
TGCAGTGCTAGTACGGGGGCAAGCCCCAATGAGCAGTTCTTC
CSASTGASPNEQFF
>NA|NA|TRBJ2-1|TRBV6-7
TGTGCCAGCAGTTCCGGGGGCTCCTACAATGAGCAGTTCTTC
CASSSGGSYNEQFF
>NA|few|TRBJ2-1|TRBV11-3
TGTGCCAGCAGCTTAGAAGACAATGAGCAGTTCTTC
CASSLEDNEQFF
>NA|few|TRBJ2-3|TRBV5-1
TGCGCCAGCAGCTTGGGCCCAACAGATACGCAGTATTTT
CASSLGPTDTQYF
>NA|once|TRBJ2-3|TRBV9
TGTGCCAGCAGCATGACTAGCACAGATACGCAGTATTTT
CASSMTSTDTQYF
>NA|NA|TRBJ2-5|TRBV11-2
TGTGCCAGCAGCGCCTTCGGGGAGACCCAGTACTTC
CASSAFGETQYF
>NA|NA|TRBJ1-2|TRBV5-1
TGCGCCAGCAGCCTAGACAGGTACTATGGCTACACCTTC
CASSLDRYYGYTF
>NA|NA|TRBJ1-4|TRBV5-6
TGTGCCAGCAGCCCCCGGACGGGAAATGAAAAACTGTTTTTT
CASSPRTGNEKLFF
>TRBD1|NA|TRBJ2-5|TRBV10-3
TGTGCCATCAGTGAGCCGGGACAGGGTACAGAGACCCAGTACTTC
CAISEPGQGTETQYF
>TRBD1|NA|TRBJ2-7|TRBV2
TGTGCCAGCAGGGCGACAGGGGACGAGCAGTACTTC
CASRATGDEQYF
>NA|NA|TRBJ1-2|TRBV5-1
TGCGCCAGCAGCTTCGGAGGGACGGGTGGCTACACCTTC
CASSFGGTGGYTF
>TRBD2|NA|TRBJ2-3|TRBV5-1
TGCGCCAGCAGCTTGGCGGGACTAGTCGGCACAGATACGCAGTATTTT
CASSLAGLVGTDTQYF
>NA|NA|TRBJ2-7|TRBV19
TGTGCCAGTAGTGCTACCAATTTACAGGGAACCTCCTACGAGCAGTACTTC
CASSATNLQGTSYEQYF
>NA|NA|TRBJ2-3|TRBV19
TGTGCCAGTAGGCTAGGGCAGGGGCACACAGATACGCAGTATTTT
CASRLGQGHTDTQYF
>NA|NA|TRBJ1-5|TRBV4-1
TGCGCCAGCAGCCAAGGATGGTTGGGTCTCGGCCTTAGCAATCAGCCCCAGCATTTT
CASSQGWLGLGLSNQPQHF
>NA|NA|TRBJ2-5|TRBV6-2/TRBV6-3
TGTGCCAGCAGTCGGGGGCAAGAGACCCAGTACTTC
CASSRGQETQYF
>NA|NA|TRBJ2-5|TRBV5-1
TGCGCCAGCCACTTTGGGGACCAAGAGACCCAGTACTTC
CASHFGDQETQYF
>NA|NA|TRBJ1-5|TRBV11-2
TGTGCCAGCAGCGAGGCTGGGCTGAGGGCTAGCAATCAGCCCCAGCATTTT
CASSEAGLRASNQPQHF
>NA|NA|TRBJ1-2|TRBV6-2/TRBV6-3
TGTGCCAGCAGTTACTCGGGGGAGTGGTATGGCTACACCTTC
CASSYSGEWYGYTF
>NA|few|TRBJ2-3|TRBV10-1
TGCGCCAGCAGTGTAGGGGGGGGAGGCACAGATACGCAGTATTTT
CASSVGGGGTDTQYF
>TRBD1|NA|TRBJ2-7|TRBV5-1
TGCGCCAGCAGCATAGACAGGGGGCACTACGAGCAGTACTTC
CASSIDRGHYEQYF
>NA|NA|TRBJ1-5|TRBV12-2
TGTGCAAGTCGCTTAGAACCCCCAGGAGTCTATAGCAATCAGCCCCAGCATTTT
CASRLEPPGVYSNQPQHF
>NA|NA|TRBJ2-1|TRBV5-4
TGTGCCAGCAGCTTGGGACAGGGAGGGGATGAGCAGTTCTTC
CASSLGQGGDEQFF
>TRBD1|NA|TRBJ1-3|TRBV7-9
TGTGCCAGCAGCCCAACGGTCCCGGGACAGGGGGGAGGAAACACCATATATTTT
CASSPTVPGQGGGNTIYF
>NA|NA|TRBJ2-5|TRBV19
TGTGCCAGTAGTATACAGGGTGAGACCCAGTACTTC
CASSIQGETQYF
>TRBD2|NA|TRBJ2-1|TRBV11-2
TGTGCCAGCAGCCCCCTCGGCAGCGGGGGGGCCCATGAGCAGTTCTTC
CASSPLGSGGAHEQFF
>NA|few|TRBJ2-1|TRBV5-4
TGTGCCAGCAATAGGCGAGGTAATGAGCAGTTCTTC
CASNRRGNEQFF
>NA|few|TRBJ1-1|TRBV5-6
TGTGCCAGCAGCTTCGAGTTCGGTGGTGAGGCTTTCTTT
CASSFEFGGEAFF
>NA|NA|TRBJ1-1|TRBV25-1
TGTGCCAGCAGTGGAGTGAGAGGACAGCGAAATGCAGACACTGAAGCTTTCTTT
CASSGVRGQRNADTEAFF
>NA|NA|TRBJ2-2|TRBV3-1/TRBV3-2
TGTGCCAGCAGCCAAGATTTTACAGGGAGCGCGGAGCTGTTTTTT
CASSQDFTGSAELFF
>NA|NA|TRBJ1-5|TRBV5-1
TGCGCCAGCAGCTCCGGGACGGATCAGCCCCAGCATTTT
CASSSGTDQPQHF
>NA|NA|TRBJ2-3|TRBV7-9
TGTGCCAGCAGCTTTGCGGGTTCCACAGATACGCAGTATTTT
CASSFAGSTDTQYF
>NA|NA|TRBJ2-2|TRBV24-1
TGTGCCACCAGTGATTTATCACGGGCCGCCGGGGAGCTGTTTTTT
CATSDLSRAAGELFF